These T cell receptor beta chains were read from a single sample in a study of T cell changes during pregnancy in multiple sclerosis. TCRdb keeps only in-frame clones here, not all; method: immunoSEQ multiplex PCR. This table holds roughly 38,000 clones, approximately 94% found once. Sequencing used CD8+ T cells from peripheral blood mononuclear cells, obtained in the third trimester of pregnancy. These receptors all stem from a female donor with multiple sclerosis, enrolled in a pregnancy study. Both conserved end residues are part of each CDR3. The order of the fields is J gene, clone size, D gene, V gene, CDR3 protein, CDR3 DNA. D genes are given only for firm matches. Where a row states a size, it is once, few, many or the class of an expanded clone; other rows omit it.

TRBJ1-2 . TRBD1 TRBV11-3 CASSPDRVEGYGYTF TGTGCCAGCAGCCCGGACAGGGTCGAGGGCTATGGCTACACCTTC
TRBJ2-2 . TRBD2 TRBV27 CASALGSGIRTGELFF TGTGCCAGCGCCCTCGGGAGCGGGATTAGAACCGGGGAGCTGTTTTTT
TRBJ2-1 . . TRBV25-1 CASRLNEQFF TGTGCCAGCAGACTTAATGAGCAGTTCTTC
TRBJ2-1 . . TRBV27 CASSLFGTGTSRGNEQFF TGTGCCAGCAGTTTATTTGGGACAGGGACTAGTAGGGGCAATGAGCAGTTCTTC
TRBJ2-7 . TRBD2 TRBV13 CASSPRTSGYEQYF TGTGCCAGCAGCCCACGGACTAGCGGCTACGAGCAGTACTTC
TRBJ2-7 . . TRBV30 CAWTGARDGYEQYF TGTGCCTGGACGGGAGCCAGGGATGGGTACGAGCAGTACTTC
TRBJ2-1 once . TRBV19 CASSMGTRGRAREQFF TGTGCCAGTAGTATGGGGACGCGGGGGCGGGCTCGAGAGCAGTTCTTC
TRBJ1-5 . . TRBV7-2 CASSSWADNQPQHF TGTGCCAGCAGCAGCTGGGCCGACAATCAGCCCCAGCATTTT
TRBJ2-7 few TRBD2 TRBV7-3 CASSPGGESYEQYF TGTGCCAGCAGCCCGGGGGGTGAGTCCTACGAGCAGTACTTC
TRBJ2-1 medium-sized . TRBV6-5 CASTTGYNEQFF TGTGCCAGCACGACAGGCTACAATGAGCAGTTCTTC
TRBJ2-7 . . TRBV9 CASSVGGGSGVEQYF TGTGCCAGCAGCGTGGGAGGGGGTTCGGGGGTCGAGCAGTACTTC
TRBJ2-7 . TRBD2 TRBV27 CASSSLAGEGYEQYF TGTGCCAGCAGTTCCCTAGCGGGAGAGGGCTACGAGCAGTACTTC
TRBJ2-1 . TRBD2 TRBV7-9 CASSRLAGGPVGFF TGTGCCAGCAGCCGACTAGCGGGAGGGCCAGTCGGGTTCTTC
TRBJ2-2 . . TRBV19 CASSILHTGELFF TGTGCCAGTAGTATCCTTCACACCGGGGAGCTGTTTTTT
TRBJ1-1 . TRBD1 TRBV6-6 CAGKGALNTEAFF TGTGCCGGGAAGGGGGCGTTGAACACTGAAGCTTTCTTT
TRBJ2-1 . TRBD2 TRBV2 CATSAGGGNEQFF TGTGCCACAAGTGCGGGAGGTGGGAATGAGCAGTTCTTC
TRBJ1-5 . TRBD1 TRBV19 CASRLHRDRGGTGQPQHF TGTGCCAGTAGATTACATCGGGACAGGGGGGGTACTGGTCAGCCCCAGCATTTT
TRBJ2-2 . . TRBV9 CASSVDRGRGTGELFF TGTGCCAGCAGCGTAGATAGAGGGAGAGGCACCGGGGAGCTGTTTTTT
TRBJ2-5 large . TRBV5-1 CASSPDRETQYF TGCGCCAGCAGCCCAGACAGGGAGACCCAGTACTTC
TRBJ2-3 . . TRBV7-3 CASSSLRPDTQYF TGTGCCAGCAGCTCCCTCCGTCCTGATACGCAGTATTTT
TRBJ2-3 . TRBD2 TRBV2 CASSDTSDSSTDTQYF TGTGCCAGCAGTGATACTAGCGACAGCAGCACAGATACGCAGTATTTT
TRBJ2-3 . . TRBV5-1 CASIPGLSSTDTQYF TGCGCCAGCATCCCAGGTCTATCTAGCACAGATACGCAGTATTTT
TRBJ2-3 . . TRBV7-9 CASSLGPVGTDTQYF TGTGCCAGCAGCTTAGGTCCGGTCGGCACAGATACGCAGTATTTT
TRBJ2-2 . TRBD1 TRBV5-1 CASSLLGQADTGELFF TGCGCCAGCAGCTTGTTGGGACAGGCGGACACCGGGGAGCTGTTTTTT
TRBJ2-5 . . TRBV29-1 CSVSREPGSDQYF TGCAGCGTTTCCCGGGAGCCCGGGAGTGACCAGTACTTC
TRBJ1-2 . . TRBV7-9 CASSLDSSNYGYTF TGTGCCAGCAGCTTAGACAGCTCTAACTATGGCTACACCTTC
TRBJ2-5 . TRBD1 TRBV13 CASSLGTGGRGETQYF TGTGCCAGCAGCTTAGGGACAGGGGGCCGAGGGGAGACCCAGTACTTC
TRBJ2-3 . TRBD2 TRBV7-6 CASSPRLAGGQDTQYF TGTGCCAGCAGCCCGAGGCTAGCGGGAGGGCAAGATACGCAGTATTTT
TRBJ2-2 once . TRBV28 CASSLTGHTGELFF TGTGCCAGCAGTTTAACAGGGCACACCGGGGAGCTGTTTTTT
TRBJ2-3 . TRBD2 TRBV29-1 CSTNWLAGGGTDTQYF TGCAGCACCAATTGGCTAGCGGGAGGTGGGACAGATACGCAGTATTTT
TRBJ2-7 . TRBD2 TRBV6-1 CASSEILVSGRDPYEQYF TGTGCCAGCAGTGAAATTTTAGTTAGCGGGAGGGATCCCTACGAGCAGTACTTC
TRBJ1-4 medium-sized . TRBV5-1 CASSLAGVEEKLFF TGCGCCAGCAGCTTGGCCGGGGTCGAGGAAAAACTGTTTTTT
TRBJ2-5 . . TRBV4-3 CASSQGVPWGEEGYQETQYF TGCGCCAGCAGCCAAGGGGTCCCATGGGGGGAAGAGGGGTACCAAGAGACCCAGTACTTC
TRBJ1-2 . . TRBV27 CASSWSSNYGYTF TGTGCCAGCAGTTGGAGCAGCAACTATGGCTACACCTTC
TRBJ1-1 . TRBD1 TRBV4-1 CASSPRQGTEEAFF TGCGCCAGCAGCCCGAGACAGGGGACGGAAGAAGCTTTCTTT
TRBJ2-7 . TRBD1 TRBV28 CASSFGDRVGYEQYF TGTGCCAGCAGTTTCGGGGACAGGGTAGGGTACGAGCAGTACTTC
TRBJ2-1 . . TRBV7-2 CASSLGLSYNEQFF TGTGCCAGCAGCTTAGGACTATCCTACAATGAGCAGTTCTTC
TRBJ1-2 once TRBD1 TRBV27 CASSIQSQGAHGYTF TGTGCCAGCAGTATCCAGAGCCAGGGGGCTCATGGCTACACCTTC
TRBJ2-7 . . TRBV28 CASSANLLGVTNYEQYF TGTGCCAGCAGTGCGAATCTGCTGGGAGTGACTAACTACGAGCAGTACTTC
TRBJ2-1 . . TRBV7-8 CASSLGLVSSNEQFF TGTGCCAGCAGCTTAGGACTAGTTAGTTCTAATGAGCAGTTCTTC
TRBJ2-7 . TRBD2 TRBV11-2 CASSLKPGLAGEAQYF TGTGCCAGCAGCTTAAAACCCGGGCTAGCGGGCGAGGCGCAGTACTTC